Listed below are T cell receptor beta chains from one sample, sequenced in a study of blood T cells in healthy people across ages. Via MiXCR, TCRdb re-called the 5' RACE reads, giving one row per CDR3 protein. The table has more than 600,000 distinct CDR3 sequences, 25% seen once; the top ten hold 9.4%. These data were also reused for a study on T cells of mothers and their children.

Sequenced sample: blood. The receptors here all came from a boy aged 5-17 years in good health. CDR3s include the opening cysteine and the closing phenylalanine or tryptophan. The D gene is left open where the match is weak. For some rows the clone size is stated as once, few or many, or as a class when expanded; others skip it.

J gene,clone size,D gene,V gene,CDR3 protein,CDR3 DNA
TRBJ2-7,NA,TRBD1,TRBV5-6,CASSTELTGVHEQYF,TGTGCCAGCAGCACAGAACTGACAGGGGTCCACGAGCAGTACTTC
TRBJ2-4,NA,NA,TRBV6-2/TRBV6-3,CASSSLADIQYF,TGTGCCAGCAGTTCCCTCGCGGACATTCAGTACTTC
TRBJ1-2,NA,NA,TRBV28,CASSRGDRRNYGYTF,TGTGCCAGCAGTAGAGGGGACCGCAGGAACTATGGCTACACCTTC
TRBJ2-5,few,NA,TRBV5-1,CASSPGPHEGTQYF,TGCGCCAGCAGCCCGGGCCCCCACGAGGGGACCCAGTACTTC
TRBJ2-1,few,TRBD1,TRBV9,CASSVGQGWDEQFF,TGTGCCAGCAGCGTCGGACAGGGGTGGGATGAGCAGTTCTTC
TRBJ2-1,few,NA,TRBV28,CASSLGAPRNEQFF,TGTGCCAGCAGTTTAGGGGCGCCCCGCAATGAGCAGTTCTTC
TRBJ2-5,NA,TRBD2,TRBV20-1,CSAPVGKLAGGGETQYF,TGCAGTGCCCCAGTGGGGAAACTAGCGGGGGGAGGGGAGACCCAGTACTTC
TRBJ1-3,few,TRBD1,TRBV6-5,CASSSTGAGNTIYF,TGTGCCAGCAGTTCTACAGGGGCTGGAAACACCATATATTTT
TRBJ1-4,NA,TRBD1,TRBV13,CASSFEGTGSGEKLFF,TGTGCCAGCAGCTTCGAGGGGACAGGCTCGGGGGAAAAACTGTTTTTT
TRBJ2-1,few,TRBD2,TRBV27,CASTAGLAYNEQFF,TGTGCCAGCACTGCCGGACTAGCTTACAATGAGCAGTTCTTC
TRBJ2-2,NA,TRBD1,TRBV25-1,CASSGGQGKNTGELFF,TGTGCCAGCAGTGGCGGACAGGGTAAAAACACCGGGGAGCTGTTTTTT
TRBJ1-5,NA,TRBD1,TRBV7-2,CASSLAGTVQPQHF,TGTGCCAGCAGCTTAGCCGGGACAGTGCAGCCCCAGCATTTT
TRBJ2-1,NA,NA,TRBV3-1,CASSPPPGTLSDEQFF,TGTGCCAGCAGTCCCCCTCCCGGGACCTTAAGCGATGAGCAGTTCTTC
TRBJ2-5,NA,TRBD1,TRBV9,CASSPKGARQETQYF,TGTGCCAGCAGCCCAAAGGGGGCTAGGCAAGAGACCCAGTACTTC
TRBJ2-7,NA,NA,TRBV11-2,CASRRLVTGIFNEQYF,TGTGCCAGCAGGCGTCTGGTAACAGGAATCTTCAACGAGCAGTACTTC
TRBJ2-2,NA,NA,TRBV12-3/TRBV12-4,CASSLVVGVFGELFF,TGTGCCAGCAGTTTAGTTGTCGGGGTATTCGGGGAGCTGTTTTTT
TRBJ2-7,few,NA,TRBV29-1,CSVLGLEYEQYF,TGCAGCGTTCTCGGGCTCGAGTACGAGCAGTACTTC
TRBJ2-1,few,NA,TRBV7-3,CASSVVGTAWNEQFF,TGTGCCAGCAGCGTTGTAGGGACCGCTTGGAATGAGCAGTTCTTC
TRBJ2-7,few,NA,TRBV4-1,CASSQGTSVSEQYF,TGCGCCAGCAGCCAGGGGACTTCAGTGAGCGAGCAGTACTTC
TRBJ2-1,NA,TRBD1,TRBV7-8,CASSLTGTNEQFF,TGTGCCAGCAGCTTGACAGGGACAAATGAGCAGTTCTTC
TRBJ2-5,few,NA,TRBV4-3,CASSQVSGQETQYF,TGCGCCAGCAGCCAAGTTTCAGGCCAAGAGACCCAGTACTTC
TRBJ1-5,few,TRBD1,TRBV28,CASSLVNRGRNQPQHF,TGTGCCAGCAGTTTGGTTAACAGGGGGCGGAATCAGCCCCAGCATTTT
TRBJ2-1,NA,NA,TRBV2,CATWGEGNEQFF,TGTGCCACTTGGGGGGAAGGGAATGAGCAGTTCTTC
TRBJ2-2,NA,NA,TRBV6-2/TRBV6-3,CASSYSVFDTGELFF,TGTGCCAGCAGTTACTCGGTGTTTGACACCGGGGAGCTGTTTTTT
TRBJ2-7,once,NA,TRBV5-1,CASSPAGTSSTYGQYF,TGCGCCAGCAGCCCGGCCGGGACCTCTTCAACCTACGGGCAGTACTTC
TRBJ2-1,NA,TRBD2,TRBV7-2,CASSLARGLRGQFF,TGTGCCAGCAGCTTAGCGCGGGGGTTAAGGGGGCAGTTCTTC
TRBJ2-5,NA,NA,TRBV6-1,CASSELTGRETQYF,TGTGCCAGCAGTGAATTAACAGGCCGAGAGACCCAGTACTTC
TRBJ1-2,few,NA,TRBV6-5,CASSYLPGDWDYGYTF,TGTGCCAGCAGTTACTTGCCCGGCGATTGGGACTATGGCTACACCTTC
TRBJ2-1,few,TRBD2,TRBV20-1,CSAKGSEGAGGPYEQFF,TGCAGTGCGAAGGGATCCGAAGGGGCGGGAGGGCCCTATGAGCAGTTCTTC
TRBJ2-1,NA,NA,TRBV29-1,CSVIVGLNEQFF,TGCAGCGTCATAGTTGGCCTCAATGAGCAGTTCTTC
TRBJ2-7,NA,NA,TRBV7-2,CASSSRGGTYEQYF,TGTGCCAGCAGCTCCCGCGGAGGTACCTACGAGCAGTACTTC
TRBJ2-3,few,TRBD2,TRBV3-1,CASSRVGGDTDTQYF,TGTGCCAGCAGCAGGGTCGGGGGGGACACAGATACGCAGTATTTT
TRBJ2-7,NA,TRBD2,TRBV12-3/TRBV12-4,CASSLRLREGYEQYF,TGTGCCAGCAGTTTACGGTTGCGGGAGGGCTACGAGCAGTACTTC
TRBJ2-7,NA,NA,TRBV29-1,CSVAFLASAGYEQYF,TGCAGCGTGGCCTTCTTGGCTAGTGCAGGGTACGAGCAGTACTTC
TRBJ2-7,few,NA,TRBV20-1,CSARDSFRDYTYEQYF,TGCAGTGCTAGAGACTCCTTTCGAGACTATACCTACGAGCAGTACTTC
TRBJ1-4,NA,NA,TRBV7-9,CASSLVSGGLDNEKLFF,TGTGCCAGCAGCTTAGTGTCCGGAGGATTAGATAATGAAAAACTGTTTTTT